Included here is one T cell receptor (beta chain) sequence, with context. This clone was detected only once. Its cognate antigen has yet to be identified. Base qualities are missing; no much larger clone stands one base away. This specimen comes from a study of radiotherapy plus CTLA-4 blockade in lung cancer listed by TCRdb under 2018. A note on the overall study: Among the enrolled patients, about 19% had an objective response, and roughly 30% reached disease control.

Overall study results and their limits: Early dynamic changes in blood T cell clones, together with increased serum interferon-beta after radiation, were reported as the strongest predictors of response. After treatment with radiotherapy and ipilimumab, TCR clones that came from tumors expanded in the peripheral blood.

The study tested focal radiation therapy combined with CTLA-4 blockade (ipilimumab) in patients with chemo-refractory metastatic non-small-cell lung cancer. The library was generated by the immunoSEQ multiplex PCR assay. This is the immuneACCESS table as TCRdb keeps it, with only in-frame sequences that have V and J called. A part of the clones is gone; compared with another copy, unresolved V genes explain less than half, and the rest is unexplained. This sample lists 77,000 or so clones; nearly 75% were detected once. Approximately 10% of the sample goes to the ten largest clones. The V end loses 3 bases and the J end loses 6 bases, and a stretch of 26 bases separates them. CDR1 and CDR2 were assigned from the germline V gene as MDHEN and SYDVKM. The CDR3 sequence holds 18 residues, the cysteine and phenylalanine included. Just the 54-base CDR3 DNA is kept, in frame starting at base 1.

The sequence was obtained from a human donor with non-small cell lung cancer whose response to radiotherapy plus ipilimumab could not be evaluated. This specimen was peripheral blood, taken from a patient treated with radiotherapy plus ipilimumab. This receptor chain uses TRBV28 and TRBJ1-2, and the D gene may be TRBD1, 5 bases matching. The nucleotides read TGTGCCAGCAGTTTCCCCCCGGGGGACCTATACCCTGATGATGGCTACACCTTC. It is translated as CASSFPPGDLYPDDGYTF.